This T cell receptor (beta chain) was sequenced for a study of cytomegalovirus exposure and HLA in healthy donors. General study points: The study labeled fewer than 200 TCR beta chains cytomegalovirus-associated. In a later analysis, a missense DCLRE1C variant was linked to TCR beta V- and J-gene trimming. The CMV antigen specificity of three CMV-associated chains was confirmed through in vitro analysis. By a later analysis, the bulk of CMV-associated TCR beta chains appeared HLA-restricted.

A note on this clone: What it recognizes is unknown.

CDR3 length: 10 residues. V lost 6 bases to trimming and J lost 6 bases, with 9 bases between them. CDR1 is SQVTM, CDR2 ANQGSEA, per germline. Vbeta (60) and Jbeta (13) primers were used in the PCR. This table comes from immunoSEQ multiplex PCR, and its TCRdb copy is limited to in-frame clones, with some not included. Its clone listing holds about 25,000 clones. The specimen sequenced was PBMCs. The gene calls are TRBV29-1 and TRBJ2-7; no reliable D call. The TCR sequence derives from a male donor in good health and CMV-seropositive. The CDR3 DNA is TGCAGCGTCCTTCACGGCGAGCAGTACTTC. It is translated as CSVLHGEQYF.